This section outlines one T cell receptor beta chain sequence together with its context. The antigen is unknown. This PCR relied on a set of 60 Vbeta primers and 13 Jbeta primers. Clones were sequenced by immunoSEQ multiplex PCR, and TCRdb holds only the in-frame ones, with some missing. The sample includes roughly 200,000 clones, roughly 8.7% seen only once; the top ten take 1% to 1.5%. Deletions cut 7 bases from V and 1 base from J, with 17 bases between. This CDR3 is built from 17 residues. Germline V CDR1 and CDR2: LNHDA, SQIVND (reference sequence). The data belong to a study of cytomegalovirus exposure and HLA in healthy donors. As for the study in general: Of roughly 360 genotyped donors, more than 65% grouped in the Caucasian-associated ancestry cluster.

Study-wide findings and caveats: Clonal expansion was found to be greater in HLA-associated TCR beta chains than in equally common others in a later analysis.

The clonotype was recovered from a woman younger than 45 in good health and CMV-seropositive. This chain uses TRBV19 with TRBJ2-6; D is perhaps TRBD2 (5 bases). The sequenced sample was PBMCs. The CDR3 spells CASNSGYTLSGANVLTF. CDR3 bases: TGTGCCAGTAACAGCGGTTATACACTATCTGGGGCCAACGTCCTGACTTTC. Complete variable domain (other parts from reference TRBV19 and TRBJ2-6): DGGITQSPKYLFRKEGQNVTLSCEQNLNHDAMYWYRQDPGQGLRLIYYSQIVNDFQKGDIAEGYSVSREKKESFPLTVTSAQKNPTAFYLCASNSGYTLSGANVLTFGAGSRLTVL.